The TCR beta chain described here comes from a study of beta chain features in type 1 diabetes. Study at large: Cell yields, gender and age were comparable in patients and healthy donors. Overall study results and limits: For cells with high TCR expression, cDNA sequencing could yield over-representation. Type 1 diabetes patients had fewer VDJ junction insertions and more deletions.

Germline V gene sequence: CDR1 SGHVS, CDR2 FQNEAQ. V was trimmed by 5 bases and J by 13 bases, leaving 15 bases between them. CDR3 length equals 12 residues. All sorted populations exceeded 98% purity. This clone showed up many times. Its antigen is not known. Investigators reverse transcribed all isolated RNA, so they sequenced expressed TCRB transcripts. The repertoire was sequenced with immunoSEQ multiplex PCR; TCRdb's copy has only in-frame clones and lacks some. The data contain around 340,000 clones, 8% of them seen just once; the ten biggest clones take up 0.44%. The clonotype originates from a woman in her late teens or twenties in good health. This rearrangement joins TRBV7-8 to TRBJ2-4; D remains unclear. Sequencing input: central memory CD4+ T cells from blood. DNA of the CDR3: TGTGCCAGCAGCAACGAACGACATGCGCAGTACTTC. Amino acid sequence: CASSNERHAQYF.